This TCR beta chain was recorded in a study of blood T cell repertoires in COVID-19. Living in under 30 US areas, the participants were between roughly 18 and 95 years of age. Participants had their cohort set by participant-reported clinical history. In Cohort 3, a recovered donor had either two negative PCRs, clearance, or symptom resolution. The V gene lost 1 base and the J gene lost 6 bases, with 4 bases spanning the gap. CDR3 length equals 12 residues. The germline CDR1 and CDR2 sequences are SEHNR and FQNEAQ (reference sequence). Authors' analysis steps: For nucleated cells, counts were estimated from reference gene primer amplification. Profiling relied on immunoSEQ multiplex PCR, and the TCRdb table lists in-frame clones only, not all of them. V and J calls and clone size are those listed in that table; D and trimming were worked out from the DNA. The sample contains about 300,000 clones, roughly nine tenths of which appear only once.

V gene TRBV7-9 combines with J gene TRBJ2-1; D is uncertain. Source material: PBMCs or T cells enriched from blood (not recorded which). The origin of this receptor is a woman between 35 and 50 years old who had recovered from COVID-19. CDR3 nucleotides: TGTGCCAGCAGCTTAGGTCTCAATGAGCAGTTCTTC. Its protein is CASSLGLNEQFF.